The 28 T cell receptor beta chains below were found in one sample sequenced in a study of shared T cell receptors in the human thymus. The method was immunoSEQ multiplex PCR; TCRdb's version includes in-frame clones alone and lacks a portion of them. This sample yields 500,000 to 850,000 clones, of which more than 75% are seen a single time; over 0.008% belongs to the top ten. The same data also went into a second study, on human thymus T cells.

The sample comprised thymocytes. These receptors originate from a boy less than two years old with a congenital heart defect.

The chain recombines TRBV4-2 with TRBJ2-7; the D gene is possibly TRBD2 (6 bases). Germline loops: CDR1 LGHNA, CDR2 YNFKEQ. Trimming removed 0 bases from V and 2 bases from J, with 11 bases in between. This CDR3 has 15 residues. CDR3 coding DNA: TGTGCCAGCAGCCAAGAATGGACTAATCCCTACGAGCAGTACTTC. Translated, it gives CASSQEWTNPYEQYF.

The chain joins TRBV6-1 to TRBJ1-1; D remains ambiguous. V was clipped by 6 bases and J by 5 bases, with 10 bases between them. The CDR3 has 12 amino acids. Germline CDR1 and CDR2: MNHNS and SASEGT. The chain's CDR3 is CASRDEGTEAFF. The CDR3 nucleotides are TGTGCCAGCAGAGACGAGGGAACTGAAGCTTTCTTT.

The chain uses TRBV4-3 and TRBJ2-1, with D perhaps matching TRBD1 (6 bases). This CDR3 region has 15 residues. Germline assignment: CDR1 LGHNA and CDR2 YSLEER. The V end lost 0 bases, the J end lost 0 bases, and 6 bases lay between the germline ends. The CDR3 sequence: CASSQEGGSYNEQFF. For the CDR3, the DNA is TGCGCCAGCAGCCAAGAAGGGGGCTCCTACAATGAGCAGTTCTTC.

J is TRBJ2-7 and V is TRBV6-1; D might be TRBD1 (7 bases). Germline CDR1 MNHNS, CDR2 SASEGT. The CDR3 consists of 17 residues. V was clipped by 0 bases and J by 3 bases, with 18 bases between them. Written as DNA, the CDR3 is TGTGCCAGCAGTGAAGCGTGGACGGGGGCAGGGGGCTACGAGCAGTACTTC. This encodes CASSEAWTGAGGYEQYF.

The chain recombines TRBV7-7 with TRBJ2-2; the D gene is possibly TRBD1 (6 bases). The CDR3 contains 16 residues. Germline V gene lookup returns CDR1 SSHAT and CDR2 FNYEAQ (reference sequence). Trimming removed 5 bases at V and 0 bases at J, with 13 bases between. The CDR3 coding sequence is TGTGCCAGCAGCCCCAGGGGCAGGGCGAACACCGGGGAGCTGTTTTTT. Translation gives CASSPRGRANTGELFF. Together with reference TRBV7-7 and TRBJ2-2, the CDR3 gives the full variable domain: GAGVSQSPRYKVTKRGQDVTLRCDPISSHATLYWYQQALGQGPEFLTYFNYEAQPDKSGLPSDRFSAERPEGSISTLTIQRTEQRDSAMYRCASSPRGRANTGELFFGEGSRLTVL.

CDR3 bases: TGTGCCAGCAGCTCGCCGCCGGGGGATCAGCCCCAGCATTTT. It encodes CASSSPPGDQPQHF. The chain joins TRBV7-9 to TRBJ1-5, with a tentative D call TRBD1 (5 bases). The germline V and J ends were trimmed by 4 bases and 5 bases, with 12 bases remaining between them. CDR1 is SEHNR and CDR2 is FQNEAQ in the germline V gene (reference sequence). CDR3 length: 14 residues.

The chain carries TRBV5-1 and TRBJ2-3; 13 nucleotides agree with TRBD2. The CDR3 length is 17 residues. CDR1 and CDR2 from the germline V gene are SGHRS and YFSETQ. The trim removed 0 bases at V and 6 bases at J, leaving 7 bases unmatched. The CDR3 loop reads CASSLEGLAGRRDTQYF. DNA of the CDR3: TGCGCCAGCAGCTTGGAGGGACTAGCGGGACGCAGGGATACGCAGTATTTT.

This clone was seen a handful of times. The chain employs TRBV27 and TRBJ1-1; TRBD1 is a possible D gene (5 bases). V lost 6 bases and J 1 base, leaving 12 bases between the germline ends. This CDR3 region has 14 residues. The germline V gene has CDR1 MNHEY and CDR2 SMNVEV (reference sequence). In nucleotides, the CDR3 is TGTGCCAGCAGAACTCAGGGTCAGAACACTGAAGCTTTCTTT. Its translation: CASRTQGQNTEAFF.

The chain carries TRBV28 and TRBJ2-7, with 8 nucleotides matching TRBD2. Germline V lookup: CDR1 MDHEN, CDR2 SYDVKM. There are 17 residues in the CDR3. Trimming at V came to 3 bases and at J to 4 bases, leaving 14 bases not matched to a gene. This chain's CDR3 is CASSFPISSREGYEQYF. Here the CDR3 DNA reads TGTGCCAGCAGTTTCCCGATTTCTTCACGGGAGGGATACGAGCAGTACTTC.

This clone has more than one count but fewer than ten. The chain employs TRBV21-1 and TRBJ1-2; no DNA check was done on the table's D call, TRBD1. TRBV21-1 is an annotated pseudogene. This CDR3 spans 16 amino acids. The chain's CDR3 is CASRDLRGLRNYGYTF. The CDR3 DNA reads TGTGCCAGCAGGGATCTAAGGGGCCTACGAAACTATGGCTACACCTTC.

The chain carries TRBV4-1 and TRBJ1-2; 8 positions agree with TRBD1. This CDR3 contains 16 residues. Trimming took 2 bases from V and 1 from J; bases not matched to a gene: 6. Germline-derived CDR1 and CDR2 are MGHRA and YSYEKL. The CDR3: CASSQPRDRNNYGYTF. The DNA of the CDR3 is TGCGCCAGCAGCCAACCCCGGGACAGGAATAACTATGGCTACACCTTC.

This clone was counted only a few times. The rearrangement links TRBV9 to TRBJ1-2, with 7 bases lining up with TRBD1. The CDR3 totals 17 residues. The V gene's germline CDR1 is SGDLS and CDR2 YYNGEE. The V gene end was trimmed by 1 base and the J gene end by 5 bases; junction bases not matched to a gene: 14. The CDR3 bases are TGTGCCAGCAGCGTAAGCCCCCAGACAGGGCTACTTTATGGCTACACCTTC. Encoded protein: CASSVSPQTGLLYGYTF.

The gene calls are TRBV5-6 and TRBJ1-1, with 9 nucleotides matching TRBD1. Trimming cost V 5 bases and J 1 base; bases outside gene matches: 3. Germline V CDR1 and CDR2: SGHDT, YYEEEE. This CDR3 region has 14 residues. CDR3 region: CASRGQGPNTEAFF. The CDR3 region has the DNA TGTGCCAGCAGGGGACAGGGCCCGAACACTGAAGCTTTCTTT.

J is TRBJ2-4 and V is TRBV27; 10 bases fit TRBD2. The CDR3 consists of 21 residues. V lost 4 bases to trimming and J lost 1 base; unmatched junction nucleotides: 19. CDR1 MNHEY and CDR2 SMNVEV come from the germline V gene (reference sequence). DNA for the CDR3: TGTGCCAGCAGTTCCCTATCTAGCGGGAGAGGGTGGTTTGGTGCCAAAAACATTCAGTACTTC. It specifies CASSSLSSGRGWFGAKNIQYF.

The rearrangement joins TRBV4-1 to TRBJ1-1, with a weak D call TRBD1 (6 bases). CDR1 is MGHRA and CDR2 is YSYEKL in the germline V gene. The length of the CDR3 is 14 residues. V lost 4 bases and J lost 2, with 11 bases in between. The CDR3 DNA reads TGCGCCAGCAGCCGATACAGGGTTAACACTGAAGCTTTCTTT. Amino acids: CASSRYRVNTEAFF.

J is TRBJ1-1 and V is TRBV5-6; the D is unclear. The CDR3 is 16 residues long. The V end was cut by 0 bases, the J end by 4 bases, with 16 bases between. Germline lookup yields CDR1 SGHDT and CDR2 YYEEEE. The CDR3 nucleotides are TGTGCCAGCAGCTTGGGACACACCCGCGAGGGCACTGAAGCTTTCTTT. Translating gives CASSLGHTREGTEAFF.

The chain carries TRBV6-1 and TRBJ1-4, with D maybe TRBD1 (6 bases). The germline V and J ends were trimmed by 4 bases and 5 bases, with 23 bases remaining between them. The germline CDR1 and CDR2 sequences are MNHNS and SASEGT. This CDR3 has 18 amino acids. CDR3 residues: CASSGIRGGGLKNEKLFF. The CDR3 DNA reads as TGTGCCAGCAGTGGAATCAGGGGTGGGGGATTGAAGAATGAAAAACTGTTTTTT.

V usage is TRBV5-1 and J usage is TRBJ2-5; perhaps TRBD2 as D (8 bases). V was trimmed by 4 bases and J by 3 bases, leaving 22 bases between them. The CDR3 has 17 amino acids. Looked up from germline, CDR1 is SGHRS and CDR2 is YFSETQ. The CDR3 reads CASSDGSGGTREETQYF. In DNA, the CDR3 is TGCGCCAGCAGCGATGGGTCAGGGGGGACTAGGGAAGAGACCCAGTACTTC.

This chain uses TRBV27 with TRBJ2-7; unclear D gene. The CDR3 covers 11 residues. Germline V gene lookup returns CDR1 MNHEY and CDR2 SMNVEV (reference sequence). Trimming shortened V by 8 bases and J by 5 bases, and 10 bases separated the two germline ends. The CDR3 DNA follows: TGTGCCAGCGGAGTCCGGGACGAGCAGTACTTC. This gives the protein CASGVRDEQYF.

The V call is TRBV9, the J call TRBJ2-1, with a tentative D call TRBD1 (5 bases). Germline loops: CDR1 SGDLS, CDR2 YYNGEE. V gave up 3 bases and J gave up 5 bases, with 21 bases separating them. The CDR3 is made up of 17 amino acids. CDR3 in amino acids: CASSGTHPDSGDNEQFF. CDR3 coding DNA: TGTGCCAGCAGCGGAACACACCCCGACAGTGGGGACAATGAGCAGTTCTTC.

CDR3 coding DNA: TGTGCCACCAGCAGAGATGAAATAGGGGACAGGGGCACCTACGAGCAGTACTTC. As protein: CATSRDEIGDRGTYEQYF. The chain links TRBV15 to TRBJ2-7; 10 bases fit TRBD1. The germline CDR1 and CDR2 sequences are LNHNV and YYDKDF (reference sequence). The J segment lost 2 bases and the V segment lost 0 bases, leaving 10 bases of the junction unmatched. There are 18 residues in the CDR3. The full variable domain, rest sourced from reference TRBV15 and TRBJ2-7, is DAMVIQNPRYQVTQFGKPVTLSCSQTLNHNVMYWYQQKSSQAPKLLFHYYDKDFNNEADTPDNFQSRRPNTSFCFLDIRSPGLGDTAMYLCATSRDEIGDRGTYEQYFGPGTRLTVT.

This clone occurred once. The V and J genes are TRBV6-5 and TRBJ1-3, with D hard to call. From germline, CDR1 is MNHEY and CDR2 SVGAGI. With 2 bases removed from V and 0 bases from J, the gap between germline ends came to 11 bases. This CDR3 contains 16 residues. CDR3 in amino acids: CASSYAGSTSGNTIYF. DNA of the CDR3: TGTGCCAGCAGTTACGCAGGTTCGACCTCTGGAAACACCATATATTTT.

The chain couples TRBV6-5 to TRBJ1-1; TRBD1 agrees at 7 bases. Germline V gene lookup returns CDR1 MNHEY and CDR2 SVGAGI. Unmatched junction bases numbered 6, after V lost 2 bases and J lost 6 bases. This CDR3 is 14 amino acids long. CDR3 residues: CASSYPAGGAEAFF. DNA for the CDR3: TGTGCCAGCAGTTACCCCGCAGGGGGAGCTGAAGCTTTCTTT.

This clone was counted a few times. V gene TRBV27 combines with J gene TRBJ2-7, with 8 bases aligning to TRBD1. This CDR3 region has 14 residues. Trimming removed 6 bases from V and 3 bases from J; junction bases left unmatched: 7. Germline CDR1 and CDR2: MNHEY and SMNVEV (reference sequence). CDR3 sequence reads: CASSPGTGDYEQYF. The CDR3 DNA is TGTGCCAGCAGCCCCGGGACAGGAGACTACGAGCAGTACTTC.

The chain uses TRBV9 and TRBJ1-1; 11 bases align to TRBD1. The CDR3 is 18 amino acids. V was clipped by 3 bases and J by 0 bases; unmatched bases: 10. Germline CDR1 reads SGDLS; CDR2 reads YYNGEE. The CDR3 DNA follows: TGTGCCAGCAGCGCACTCCGGGACAGGGGGAGAGTGAACACTGAAGCTTTCTTT. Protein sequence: CASSALRDRGRVNTEAFF.

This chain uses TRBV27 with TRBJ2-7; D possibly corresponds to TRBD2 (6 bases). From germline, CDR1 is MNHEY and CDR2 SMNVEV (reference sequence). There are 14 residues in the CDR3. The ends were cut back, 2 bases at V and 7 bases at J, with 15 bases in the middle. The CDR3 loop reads CASSLGAGPWEQYF. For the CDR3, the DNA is TGTGCCAGCAGTTTAGGGGCGGGGCCCTGGGAGCAGTACTTC.

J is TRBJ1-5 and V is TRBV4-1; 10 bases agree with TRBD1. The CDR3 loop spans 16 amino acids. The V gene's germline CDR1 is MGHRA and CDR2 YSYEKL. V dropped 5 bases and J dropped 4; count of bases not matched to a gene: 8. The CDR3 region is CASSRDRGGGNQPQHF. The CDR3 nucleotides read TGCGCCAGCAGCAGGGACAGGGGAGGAGGTAATCAGCCCCAGCATTTT.

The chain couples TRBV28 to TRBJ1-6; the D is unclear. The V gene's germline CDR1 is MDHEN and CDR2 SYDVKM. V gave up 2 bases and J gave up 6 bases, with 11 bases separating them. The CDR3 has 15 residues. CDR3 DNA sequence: TGTGCCAGCAGTTTAAATGAGGCAGCTAATTCACCCCTCCACTTT. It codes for CASSLNEAANSPLHF.